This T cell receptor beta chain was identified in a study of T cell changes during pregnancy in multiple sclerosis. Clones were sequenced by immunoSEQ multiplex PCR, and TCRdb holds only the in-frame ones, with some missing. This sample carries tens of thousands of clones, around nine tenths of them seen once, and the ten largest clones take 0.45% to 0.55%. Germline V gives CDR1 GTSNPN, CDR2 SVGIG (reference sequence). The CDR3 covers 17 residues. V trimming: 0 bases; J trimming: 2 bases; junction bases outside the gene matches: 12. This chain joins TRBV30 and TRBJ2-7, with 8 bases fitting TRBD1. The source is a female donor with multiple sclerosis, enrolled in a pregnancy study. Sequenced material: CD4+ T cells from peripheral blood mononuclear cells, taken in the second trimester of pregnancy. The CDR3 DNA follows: TGTGCCTGGAGTGTAAGGAGGCAGGGGGCTATTCCCTACGAGCAGTACTTC. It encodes CAWSVRRQGAIPYEQYF.